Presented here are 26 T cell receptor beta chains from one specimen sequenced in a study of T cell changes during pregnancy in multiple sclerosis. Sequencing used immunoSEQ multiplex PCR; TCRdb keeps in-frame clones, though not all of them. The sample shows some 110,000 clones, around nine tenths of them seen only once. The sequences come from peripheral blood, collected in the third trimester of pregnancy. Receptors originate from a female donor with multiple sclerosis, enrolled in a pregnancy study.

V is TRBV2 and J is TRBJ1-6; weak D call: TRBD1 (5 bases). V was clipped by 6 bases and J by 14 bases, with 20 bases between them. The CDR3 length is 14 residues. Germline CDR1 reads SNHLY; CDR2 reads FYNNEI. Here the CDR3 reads CASSGAGNFVALHF. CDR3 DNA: TGTGCCAGCAGCGGGGCGGGAAATTTTGTGGCCCTCCACTTT.

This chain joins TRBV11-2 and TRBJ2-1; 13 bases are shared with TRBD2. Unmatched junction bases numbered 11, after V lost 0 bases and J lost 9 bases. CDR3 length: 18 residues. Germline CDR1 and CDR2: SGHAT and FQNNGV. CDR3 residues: CASSLDGLTSGRALEQFF. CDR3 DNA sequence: TGTGCCAGCAGCTTAGATGGATTAACTAGCGGGAGGGCCCTTGAGCAGTTCTTC.

CDR3 amino acids: CASSLDGLDEKLFF. The CDR3 coding sequence is TGCGCCAGCAGCTTGGATGGACTAGACGAAAAACTGTTTTTT. The chain links TRBV5-1 to TRBJ1-4; no definite D call. In germline, CDR1 is SGHRS, CDR2 YFSETQ. The V end was cut by 0 bases, the J end by 8 bases, with 11 bases between. This CDR3 region has 14 residues.

The CDR3 protein is CASSEPTADSPLHF. The DNA of the CDR3 is TGTGCCAGCAGTGAACCCACCGCGGATTCACCCCTCCACTTT. The V and J genes are TRBV6-1 and TRBJ1-6; D gene unclear. This CDR3 is built from 14 residues. V was shortened by 2 bases and J by 8 bases, with 10 bases between the two germline ends. Germline V gene lookup returns CDR1 MNHNS and CDR2 SASEGT.

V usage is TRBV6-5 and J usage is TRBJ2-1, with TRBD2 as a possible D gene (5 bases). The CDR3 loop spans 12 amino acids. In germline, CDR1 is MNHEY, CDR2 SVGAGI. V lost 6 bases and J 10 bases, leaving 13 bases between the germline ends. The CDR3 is CASSELGREQFF. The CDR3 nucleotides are TGTGCCAGCAGCGAACTGGGGAGAGAGCAGTTCTTC.

The DNA of the CDR3 is TGTGCCATCAGTGGTCGACAGCCCTCTGTTTCCTACGAGCAGTACTTC. Its protein product is CAISGRQPSVSYEQYF. This chain connects TRBV10-3 to TRBJ2-7; D perhaps matches TRBD1 (5 bases). Per the germline V gene, CDR1 is ENHRY and CDR2 is SYGVKD. The CDR3 has 16 residues. V lost 4 bases, J lost 1 base, and 17 bases lay in between.

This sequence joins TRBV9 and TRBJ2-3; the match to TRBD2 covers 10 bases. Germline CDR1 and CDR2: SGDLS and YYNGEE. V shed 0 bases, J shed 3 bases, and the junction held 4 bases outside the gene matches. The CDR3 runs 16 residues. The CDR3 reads CASSVGVTSGTDTQYF. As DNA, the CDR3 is TGTGCCAGCAGCGTAGGGGTGACTAGCGGGACAGATACGCAGTATTTT.

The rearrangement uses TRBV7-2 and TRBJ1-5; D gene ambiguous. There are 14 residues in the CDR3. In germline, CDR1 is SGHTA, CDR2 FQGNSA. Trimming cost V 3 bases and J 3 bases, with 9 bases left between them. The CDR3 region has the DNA TGTGCCAGCAGCTTTCGACATAACAATCAGCCCCAGCATTTT. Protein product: CASSFRHNNQPQHF.

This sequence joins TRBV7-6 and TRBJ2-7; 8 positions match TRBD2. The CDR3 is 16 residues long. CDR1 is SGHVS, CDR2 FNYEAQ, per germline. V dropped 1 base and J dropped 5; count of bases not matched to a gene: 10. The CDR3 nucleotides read TGTGCCAGCAGCTTAGGGCTAGCGGGCAGTAGGGACGAGCAGTACTTC. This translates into CASSLGLAGSRDEQYF.

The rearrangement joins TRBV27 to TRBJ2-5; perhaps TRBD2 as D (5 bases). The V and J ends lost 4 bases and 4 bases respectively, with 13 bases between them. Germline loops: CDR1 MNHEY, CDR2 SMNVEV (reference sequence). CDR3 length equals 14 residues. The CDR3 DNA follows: TGTGCCAGCAGTTCACTGGGAAGCGGAGAGACCCAGTACTTC. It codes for CASSSLGSGETQYF.

CDR3 sequence: CASRAGTGNNEQFF. CDR3 bases: TGCGCCAGCAGGGCCGGGACAGGAAACAATGAGCAGTTCTTC. The chain is built from TRBV10-1 and TRBJ2-1; 8 nucleotides agree with TRBD1. The V and J ends lost 6 bases and 5 bases, in that order; junction bases with no gene match: 6. Germline V CDR1 and CDR2: WNHNN, SYGVQD (reference sequence). The CDR3 sequence is 14 residues long.

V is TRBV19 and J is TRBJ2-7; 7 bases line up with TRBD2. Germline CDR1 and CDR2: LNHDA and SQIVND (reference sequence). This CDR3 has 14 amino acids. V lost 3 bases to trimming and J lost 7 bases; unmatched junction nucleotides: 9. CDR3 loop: CASSIVGGPREQYF. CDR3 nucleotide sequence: TGTGCCAGTAGTATTGTGGGAGGGCCGAGAGAGCAGTACTTC.

For the CDR3, the DNA is TGTGCCACCAGCAGAGAAGGGCGGGGGGTCGTGCAAGAGACCCAGTACTTC. Its translation: CATSREGRGVVQETQYF. This sequence joins TRBV15 and TRBJ2-5; TRBD2 matches at 8 bases. Germline values: CDR1 LNHNV, CDR2 YYDKDF (reference sequence). The ends lost 0 bases at V and 2 bases at J; junction bases unmatched: 8. The length of the CDR3 is 17 residues.

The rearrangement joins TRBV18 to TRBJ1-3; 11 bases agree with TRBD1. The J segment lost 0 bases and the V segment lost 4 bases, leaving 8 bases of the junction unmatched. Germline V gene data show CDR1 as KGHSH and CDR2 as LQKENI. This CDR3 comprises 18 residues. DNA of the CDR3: TGTGCCAGCTCACTTAAGTCCGGGACAGGGGGCTCTGGAAACACCATATATTTT. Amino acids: CASSLKSGTGGSGNTIYF.

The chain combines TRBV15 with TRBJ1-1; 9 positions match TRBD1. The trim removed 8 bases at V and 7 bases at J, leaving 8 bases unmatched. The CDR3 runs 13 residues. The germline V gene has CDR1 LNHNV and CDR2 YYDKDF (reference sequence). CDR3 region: CATSITGQGEAFF. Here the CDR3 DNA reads TGTGCCACCTCGATTACGGGACAGGGTGAAGCTTTCTTT.

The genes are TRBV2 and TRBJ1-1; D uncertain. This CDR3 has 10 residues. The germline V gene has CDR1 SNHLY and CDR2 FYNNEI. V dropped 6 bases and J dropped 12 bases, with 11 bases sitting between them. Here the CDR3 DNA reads TGTGCCAGCAGGGACTTCCAACCTTTCTTT. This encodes CASRDFQPFF.

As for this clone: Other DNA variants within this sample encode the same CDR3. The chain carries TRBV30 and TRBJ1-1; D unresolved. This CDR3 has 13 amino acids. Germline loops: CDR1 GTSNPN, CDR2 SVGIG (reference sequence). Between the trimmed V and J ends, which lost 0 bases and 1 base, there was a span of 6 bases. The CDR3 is CAWSVRGNTEAFF. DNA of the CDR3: TGTGCCTGGAGTGTACGGGGGAACACTGAAGCTTTCTTT.

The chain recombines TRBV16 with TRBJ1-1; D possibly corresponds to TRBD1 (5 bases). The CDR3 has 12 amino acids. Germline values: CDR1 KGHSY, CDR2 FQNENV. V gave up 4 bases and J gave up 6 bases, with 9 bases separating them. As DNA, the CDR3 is TGTGCCAGCAGCCTTTGGACATCTGAAGCTTTCTTT. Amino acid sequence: CASSLWTSEAFF. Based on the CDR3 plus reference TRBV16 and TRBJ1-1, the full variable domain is GEEVAQTPKHLVRGEGQKAKLYCAPIKGHSYVFWYQQVLKNEFKFLISFQNENVFDETGMPKERFSAKCLPNSPCSLEIQATKLEDSAVYFCASSLWTSEAFFGQGTRLTVV.

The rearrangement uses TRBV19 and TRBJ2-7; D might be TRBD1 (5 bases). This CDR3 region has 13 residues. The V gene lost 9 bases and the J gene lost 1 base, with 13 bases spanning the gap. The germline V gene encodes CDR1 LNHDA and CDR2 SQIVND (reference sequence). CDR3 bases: TGTGCCAGCGCTAGGGGAAGGTCCTACGAGCAGTACTTC. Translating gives CASARGRSYEQYF.

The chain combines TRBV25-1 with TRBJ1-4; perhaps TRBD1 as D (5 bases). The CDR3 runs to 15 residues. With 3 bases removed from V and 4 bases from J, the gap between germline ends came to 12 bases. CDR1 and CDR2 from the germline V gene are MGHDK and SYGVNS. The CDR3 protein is CASSEGGDYNEKLFF. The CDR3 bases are TGTGCCAGCAGTGAGGGAGGGGACTATAATGAAAAACTGTTTTTT.

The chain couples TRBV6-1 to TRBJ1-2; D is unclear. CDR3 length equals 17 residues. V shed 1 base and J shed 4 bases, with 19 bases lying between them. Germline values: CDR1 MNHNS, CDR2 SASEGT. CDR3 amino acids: CASSEELYRTTTYGYTF. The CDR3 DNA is TGTGCCAGCAGTGAAGAGCTGTACAGAACGACCACCTATGGCTACACCTTC.

The CDR3 nucleotides read TGCGCCAGCAGCACCACTCAGGGGGTTGAGCAGTTCTTC. Translating gives CASSTTQGVEQFF. The V and J genes are TRBV5-1 and TRBJ2-1; 7 nucleotides agree with TRBD1. Germline V gene lookup returns CDR1 SGHRS and CDR2 YFSETQ. V lost 4 bases and J lost 9; bases outside the gene matches: 7. This CDR3 region has 13 residues.

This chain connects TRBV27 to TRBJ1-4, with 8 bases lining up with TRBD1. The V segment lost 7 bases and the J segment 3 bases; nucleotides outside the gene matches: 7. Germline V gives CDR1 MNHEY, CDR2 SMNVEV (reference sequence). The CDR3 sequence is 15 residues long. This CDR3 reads CASTPRQGSNEKLFF. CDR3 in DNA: TGTGCCAGCACCCCCCGACAGGGGTCTAATGAAAAACTGTTTTTT.

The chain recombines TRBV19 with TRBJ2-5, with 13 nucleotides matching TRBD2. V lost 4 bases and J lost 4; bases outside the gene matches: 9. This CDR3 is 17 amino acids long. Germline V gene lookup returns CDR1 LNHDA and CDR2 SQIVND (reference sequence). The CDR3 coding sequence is TGTGCCAGTAGTACAACCCGGACTAGCGGGAGTGGAGAGACCCAGTACTTC. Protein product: CASSTTRTSGSGETQYF.

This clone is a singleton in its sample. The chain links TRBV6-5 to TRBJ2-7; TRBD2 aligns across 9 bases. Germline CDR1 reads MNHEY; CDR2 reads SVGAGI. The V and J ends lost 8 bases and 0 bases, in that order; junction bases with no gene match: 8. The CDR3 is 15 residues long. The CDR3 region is CASSLAGRSSYEQYF. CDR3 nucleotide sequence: TGTGCCAGCTCTCTAGCGGGGAGGAGCTCCTACGAGCAGTACTTC.

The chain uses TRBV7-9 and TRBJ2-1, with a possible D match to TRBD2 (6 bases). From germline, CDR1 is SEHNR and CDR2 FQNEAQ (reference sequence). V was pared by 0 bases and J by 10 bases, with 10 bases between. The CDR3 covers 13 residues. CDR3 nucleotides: TGTGCCAGCAGCTTAGCGCCTGCGGGAGAGCAGTTCTTC. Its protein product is CASSLAPAGEQFF.